One and the same sample provided the 10 T cell receptor beta chains below, sequenced in a study of T cell responses to AZD1222 COVID-19 vaccine. Measured with immunoSEQ multiplex PCR; TCRdb has only the in-frame clones, and not every one. The repertoire has 95,000 to 150,000 clones, roughly nine tenths of them found once; the top ten carry nearly 4.5%. The starting material was peripheral blood, obtained on day 0 of AZD1222 vaccination. The receptors were sampled from an adult in good health.

This chain connects TRBV5-5 to TRBJ2-7, with 8 nucleotides matching TRBD1. This CDR3 is 13 amino acids long. The V gene end was trimmed by 4 bases and the J gene end by 3 bases; junction bases not matched to a gene: 3. The V gene's germline CDR1 is SGHKS and CDR2 YYEKEE (reference sequence). The CDR3 reads CASSLQGDYEQYF. In DNA form, the CDR3 reads TGTGCCAGCAGCCTACAGGGGGACTACGAGCAGTACTTC.

For the CDR3, the DNA is TGTGCCAGCAGTTTAGCGGGACCCGACGAGCAGTACTTC. Protein: CASSLAGPDEQYF. The rearrangement joins TRBV12-3 or TRBV12-4 to TRBJ2-7; D might be TRBD1 or TRBD2, each matching 5 bases. The CDR3 loop spans 13 amino acids. With 0 bases removed from V and 5 bases from J, the gap between germline ends came to 8 bases.

The chain carries TRBV6-5 and TRBJ1-6, with TRBD1 matching 9 bases. The J segment lost 10 bases and the V segment lost 2 bases, leaving 6 bases of the junction unmatched. The V gene's germline CDR1 is MNHEY and CDR2 SVGAGI. The CDR3 has 15 residues. This CDR3 reads CASSYGDRADSPLHF. In DNA form, the CDR3 reads TGTGCCAGCAGTTACGGGGACAGGGCGGACTCACCCCTCCACTTT.

In nucleotides, the CDR3 is TGTGCCAGCGCCCGGGACCTCCAAGAGACCCAGTACTTC. Encoded protein: CASARDLQETQYF. The gene calls are TRBV11-2 and TRBJ2-5; D assignment may be TRBD1 or TRBD2 (5 bases each). V was pared by 8 bases and J by 1 base, with 11 bases between. Germline CDR1 reads SGHAT; CDR2 reads FQNNGV. The CDR3 spans 13 residues.

CDR3 sequence reads: CASSYLTSGKGYEQYF. Written as DNA, the CDR3 is TGTGCCAGCTCATACTTGACTAGCGGGAAAGGCTACGAGCAGTACTTC. This chain joins TRBV18 and TRBJ2-7, with TRBD2 matching over 11 bases. V trimming: 5 bases; J trimming: 3 bases; junction bases outside the gene matches: 9. The CDR3 length is 16 residues. Looked up from germline, CDR1 is KGHSH and CDR2 is LQKENI.

This chain links TRBV7-8 with TRBJ1-2; D remains unclear. The germline V gene encodes CDR1 SGHVS and CDR2 FQNEAQ. The length of the CDR3 is 13 residues. With 4 bases removed from V and 1 base from J, the gap between germline ends came to 7 bases. In nucleotides, the CDR3 is TGTGCCAGCAGCTATCCAGATAACTATGGCTACACCTTC. Its translation: CASSYPDNYGYTF.

This clone was counted a few times. The chain combines TRBV30 with TRBJ2-3; weak D call: TRBD2 (5 bases). Trimming took off 0 bases at V and 6 bases at J, with 10 bases between the two ends. The CDR3 spans 13 residues. CDR1 is GTSNPN and CDR2 is SVGIG in the germline V gene (reference sequence). CDR3 nucleotides: TGTGCCTGGAGTGTACTAGGGATGGATACGCAGTATTTT. Residues: CAWSVLGMDTQYF.

The chain combines TRBV11-1 with TRBJ2-1; TRBD1 aligns across 8 bases. CDR3 length: 14 residues. The J segment lost 5 bases and the V segment lost 5 bases, leaving 5 bases of the junction unmatched. Per germline, CDR1 SGHAT and CDR2 FQDESV (reference sequence). The CDR3, as DNA: TGTGCCAGCAGCCCGTGGACAGGGAACAATGAGCAGTTCTTC. Encoded protein: CASSPWTGNNEQFF.

J is TRBJ2-7 and V is TRBV7-9; no definite D call. This CDR3 comprises 14 residues. Germline assignment: CDR1 SEHNR and CDR2 FQNEAQ (reference sequence). With 5 bases removed from V and 4 bases from J, the gap between germline ends came to 15 bases. CDR3 loop: CASSPLLGTYEQYF. DNA of the CDR3: TGTGCCAGCAGCCCCCTTTTGGGTACGTACGAGCAGTACTTC. Filled out from reference TRBV7-9 and TRBJ2-7, the complete variable domain reads DTGVSQNPRHKITKRGQNVTFRCDPISEHNRLYWYRQTLGQGPEFLTYFQNEAQLEKSRLLSDRFSAERPKGSFSTLEIQRTEQGDSAMYLCASSPLLGTYEQYFGPGTRLTVT.

This clone appeared once. The rearrangement uses TRBV25-1 and TRBJ2-1; TRBD2 matches 7 bases. The V gene end was trimmed by 5 bases and the J gene end by 0 bases; junction bases not matched to a gene: 7. This CDR3 region has 16 residues. Looked up from germline, CDR1 is MGHDK and CDR2 is SYGVNS. Here the CDR3 DNA reads TGTGCCAGCAGTTCCTCTAGCGGTAGCTCCTACAATGAGCAGTTCTTC. It specifies CASSSSSGSSYNEQFF.